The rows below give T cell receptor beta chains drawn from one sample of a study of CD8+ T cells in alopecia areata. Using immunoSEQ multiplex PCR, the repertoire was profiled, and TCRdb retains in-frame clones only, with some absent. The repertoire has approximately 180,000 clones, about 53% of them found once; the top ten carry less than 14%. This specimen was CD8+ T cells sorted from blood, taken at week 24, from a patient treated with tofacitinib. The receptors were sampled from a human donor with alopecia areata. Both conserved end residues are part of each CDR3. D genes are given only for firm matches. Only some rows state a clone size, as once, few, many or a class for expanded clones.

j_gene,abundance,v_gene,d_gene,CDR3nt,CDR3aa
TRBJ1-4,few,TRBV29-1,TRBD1,TGCAGCGTTGAATCCGGGACAGGGGATGAAAAACTGTTTTTT,CSVESGTGDEKLFF
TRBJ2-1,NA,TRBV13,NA,TGTGCCAGCAGCTTAGAGGGGAGTTCCTACAATGAGCAGTTCTTC,CASSLEGSSYNEQFF
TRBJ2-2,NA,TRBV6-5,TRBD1,TGTGCCAGCAGTCCCGGGACAGGGAACACCGGGGAGCTGTTTTTT,CASSPGTGNTGELFF
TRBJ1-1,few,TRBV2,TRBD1,TGTGCCAGCACCAACGGACAGGGATTGGGGAACACTGAAGCTTTCTTT,CASTNGQGLGNTEAFF
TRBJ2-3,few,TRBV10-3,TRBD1,TGTGCCATCAGTGAGTCATCGGGACAGGGGGCAGTAGATACGCAGTATTTT,CAISESSGQGAVDTQYF
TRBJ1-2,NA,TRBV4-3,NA,TGCGCCAGCAGCCAAGTTTTCGGTCCTGATGGCTACACCTTC,CASSQVFGPDGYTF
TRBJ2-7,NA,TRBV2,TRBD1,TGTGCCAGCAGTGATGCAGGGGGTTCCTACGAGCAGTACTTC,CASSDAGGSYEQYF
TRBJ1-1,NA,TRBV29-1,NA,TGCAGCGTCAAGGGTGGGAACACTGAAGCTTTCTTT,CSVKGGNTEAFF
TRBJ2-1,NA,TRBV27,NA,TGTGCCAGCAGTACCCGGACAGAGCAGTTCTTC,CASSTRTEQFF
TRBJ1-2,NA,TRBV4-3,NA,TGCGCCAGCAGCCCGAACGATGACTATGGCTACACCTTC,CASSPNDDYGYTF
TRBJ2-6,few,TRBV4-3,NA,TGCGCCAGCAGCCCAGATCGAGGTTGGGCCAACGTCCTGACTTTC,CASSPDRGWANVLTF
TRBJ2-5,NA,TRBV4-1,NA,TGCGCCAGCAGCCGGATAGGGGCTAGCAGCCAAGAGACCCAGTACTTC,CASSRIGASSQETQYF
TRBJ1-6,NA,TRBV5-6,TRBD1,TGTGCCAGCAGCTTGGGTGACAGGGACGGTTCACCCCTCCACTTT,CASSLGDRDGSPLHF
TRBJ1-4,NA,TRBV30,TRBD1,TGTGCCTGGAGTGCCCTAGGGACAGCTAATGAAAAACTGTTTTTT,CAWSALGTANEKLFF
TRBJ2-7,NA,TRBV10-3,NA,TGTGCCATCAGTGATACAGGAAATCCTAGGGGGGAGCAGTACTTC,CAISDTGNPRGEQYF
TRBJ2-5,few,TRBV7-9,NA,TGTGCCAGCAGGAGGGGGTCGGGTGAGACCCAGTACTTC,CASRRGSGETQYF
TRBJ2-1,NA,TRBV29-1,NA,TGCAGCGTTGAGGGGCGAGAGCAGTTCTTC,CSVEGREQFF
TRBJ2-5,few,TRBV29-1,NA,TGCAGCGTTCCCGGGGTGCTGGAGACCCAGTACTTC,CSVPGVLETQYF
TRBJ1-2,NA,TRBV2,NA,TGTGCCAGCAGCTGGAGAAGGGAAGGCTACACCTTC,CASSWRREGYTF
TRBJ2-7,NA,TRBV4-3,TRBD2,TGCGCCAGCAGCCAAGTAGCGGGGAGTGTGTACGAGCAGTACTTC,CASSQVAGSVYEQYF
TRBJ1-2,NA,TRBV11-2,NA,TGTGCCAGCGGCACTAGTGGGCTCGGCTACACCTTC,CASGTSGLGYTF
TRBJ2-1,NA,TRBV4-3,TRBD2,TGCGCCAGCAGCCAAGCCAGCGGGGGGTGGAATGAGCAGTTCTTC,CASSQASGGWNEQFF
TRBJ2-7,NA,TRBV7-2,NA,TGTGCCAGCAGCTTAGGGAGCGGTAGCTCCTACGAGCAGTACTTC,CASSLGSGSSYEQYF
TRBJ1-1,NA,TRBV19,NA,TGTGCCAGTAGCGAAAGGGGCACTGAAGCTTTCTTT,CASSERGTEAFF
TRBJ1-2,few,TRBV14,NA,TGTGCCAGCAGTCCAACCAACAGGGATGGCTACACCTTC,CASSPTNRDGYTF
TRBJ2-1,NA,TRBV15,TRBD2,TGTGCCACCAGCAGAGATTTAGCGGGGGCCTACAATGAGCAGTTCTTC,CATSRDLAGAYNEQFF
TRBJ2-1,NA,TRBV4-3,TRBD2,TGCGCCAGCAGCCAAGATCGGGCGGGGGGGTTCTACAATGAGCAGTTCTTC,CASSQDRAGGFYNEQFF
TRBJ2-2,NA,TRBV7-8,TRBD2,TGTGCCACAGGTGCCGGGAGGGGGACCGGGGAGCTGTTTTTT,CATGAGRGTGELFF
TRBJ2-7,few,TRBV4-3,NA,TGCGCCAGCAGCCAAGATCTTGGTGGTTACGAGCAGTACTTC,CASSQDLGGYEQYF
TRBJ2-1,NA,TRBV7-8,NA,TGTGCCAGCAGCTTCACGAGGGCAGGGTCAGATCGGGATGAGCAGTTCTTC,CASSFTRAGSDRDEQFF
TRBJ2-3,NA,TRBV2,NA,TGTGCCAGCAGTAGGTTGGGGCAGGGACCAGATACGCAGTATTTT,CASSRLGQGPDTQYF
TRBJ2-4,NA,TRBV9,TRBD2,TGTGCCAGCAGCGCGGAAGGGACTAGCGGGGGACAAGCCAAAAACATTCAGTACTTC,CASSAEGTSGGQAKNIQYF
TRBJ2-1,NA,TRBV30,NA,TGTGCCTGGAGTGATAGAGTCGAGCAGTTCTTC,CAWSDRVEQFF
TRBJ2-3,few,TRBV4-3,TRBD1,TGCGCCAGCAGCCAACGACAGGGGGCAGAAGATACGCAGTATTTT,CASSQRQGAEDTQYF
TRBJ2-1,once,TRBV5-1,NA,TGCGCCAGCAGCTTGACGGGGGGCAGTTACAATGAGCAGTTCTTC,CASSLTGGSYNEQFF
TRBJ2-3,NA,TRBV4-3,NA,TGCGCCAGCAGCCAAGATCGAGAGGGACTTAATACGCAGTATTTT,CASSQDREGLNTQYF
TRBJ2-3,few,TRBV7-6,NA,TGTGCCAGCAGCTTACGGGCAATGGAGGGAGATACGCAGTATTTT,CASSLRAMEGDTQYF
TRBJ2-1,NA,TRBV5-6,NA,TGTGCCAGCAGCTTGACAGGAGACAATGAGCAGTTCTTC,CASSLTGDNEQFF
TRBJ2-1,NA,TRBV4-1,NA,TGCGCCAGCAGCCAATTCCAGGGGAATGAGCAGTTCTTC,CASSQFQGNEQFF
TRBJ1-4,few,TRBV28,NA,TGTGCCAGCAGTTTACGGGGCTGGGAAAAACTGTTTTTT,CASSLRGWEKLFF
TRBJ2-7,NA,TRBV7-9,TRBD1,TGTGCCAGCACCTATGTGGGACAGGGGGCCTACGAGCAGTACTTC,CASTYVGQGAYEQYF
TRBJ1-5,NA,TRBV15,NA,TGTGCCACCAGCAGAGATTATAGCAATCAGCCCCAGCATTTT,CATSRDYSNQPQHF
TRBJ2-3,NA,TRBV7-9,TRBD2,TGTGCCAGCAGCCCCGGGACTAGATTGACAGATACGCAGTATTTT,CASSPGTRLTDTQYF
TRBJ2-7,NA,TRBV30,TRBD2,TGTGCCTGGACTAGCGGGGACTCCTACGAGCAGTACTTC,CAWTSGDSYEQYF
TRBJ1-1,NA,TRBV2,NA,TGTGCCAGCAGTGGGGGGTTTGGGCTGAACACTGAAGCTTTCTTT,CASSGGFGLNTEAFF
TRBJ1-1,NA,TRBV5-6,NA,TGTGCCAGCAGCCACTGGGATGAAGCTTTCTTT,CASSHWDEAFF
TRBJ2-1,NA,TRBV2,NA,TGTGCCAGCAGGTTTTTAGGGTCCAATGAGCAGTTCTTC,CASRFLGSNEQFF
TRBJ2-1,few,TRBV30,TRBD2,TGTGCCTGGAACGTGGCGGGGGGGTACGATGAGCAGTTCTTC,CAWNVAGGYDEQFF
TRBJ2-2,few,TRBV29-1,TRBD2,TGCAGCGTAGCGGGGGGCCTAAACACCGGGGAGCTGTTTTTT,CSVAGGLNTGELFF
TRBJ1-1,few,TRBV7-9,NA,TGTGCCAGCAGCTCCCAGGGGACTGAAGCTTTCTTT,CASSSQGTEAFF